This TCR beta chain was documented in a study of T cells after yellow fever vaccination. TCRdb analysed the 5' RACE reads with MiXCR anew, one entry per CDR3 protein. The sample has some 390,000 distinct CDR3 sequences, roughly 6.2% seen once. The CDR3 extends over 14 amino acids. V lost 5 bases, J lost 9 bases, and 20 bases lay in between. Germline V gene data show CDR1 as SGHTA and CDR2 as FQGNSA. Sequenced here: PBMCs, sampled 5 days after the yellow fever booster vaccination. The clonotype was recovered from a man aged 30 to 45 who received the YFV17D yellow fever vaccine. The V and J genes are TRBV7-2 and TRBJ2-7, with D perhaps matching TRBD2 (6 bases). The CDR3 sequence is CASSGRDGQFRQYF. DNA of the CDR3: TGTGCCAGCAGCGGGCGGGACGGACAATTCAGGCAGTACTTC.